The 18 T cell receptor beta chains given below trace back to one sample, sequenced in a study of vaccination and CD4 T cells after COVID-19. No cognate antigen is known for these TCRs. Indicated treatment: roughly 10-day PBMC culture with coronavirus spike peptide pools or control peptides (ViraFEST assay). Oncomine TCR Beta short-read sequencing was applied to DNA from cultured CD4+ T cells. TCRdb called the PCR reads again in MiXCR, with one record for every CDR3 protein. Of fewer than 20,000 distinct CDR3 sequences listed, around 56% are singletons. The sample was CD4+ T cells from blood, cultured in vitro. The receptor set was obtained from a human donor who had recovered from COVID-19.

This chain joins TRBV21-1 and TRBJ1-1. TRBV21-1 is marked as a pseudogene. The CDR3 runs 16 residues. The CDR3 sequence: CASSAAEEDLNTEAFF. CDR3 coding DNA: TGTGCCAGCAGCGCCGCAGAAGAGGATCTGAACACTGAAGCTTTCTTT.

The chain is built from TRBV7-8 and TRBJ2-1, with D perhaps being TRBD1 or TRBD2 (5 bases each). Per the germline V gene, CDR1 is SGHVS and CDR2 is FQNEAQ. The V end was cut by 1 base, the J end by 8 bases, with 21 bases between. CDR3 length: 17 residues. The CDR3 spells CASSLGGWGSTEDEQFF. In DNA, the CDR3 is TGTGCCAGCAGCTTAGGGGGGTGGGGGTCAACGGAAGATGAGCAGTTCTTC.

The chain uses TRBV27 and TRBJ1-1; D not resolved. The CDR3 spans 14 residues. V was pared by 2 bases and J by 1 base, with 8 bases between. Germline V gives CDR1 MNHEY, CDR2 SMNVEV (reference sequence). Written as DNA, the CDR3 is TGTGCCAGCAGTTTACCGGAGGGGAACACTGAAGCTTTCTTT. Translating gives CASSLPEGNTEAFF.

As to this clonotype: One junction end disagrees with the germline gene, perhaps due to a read error. V usage is TRBV5-1 and J usage is TRBJ1-2, with D unclear. The germline gives CDR1 SGHRS, CDR2 YFSETQ. CDR3 size: 14 residues. CDR3 sequence (DNA): TGTGCCAGCAGCTTGGATTCGGTTTATAATGGCTACACCTTC. Translating it yields CASSLDSVYNGYTF.

This chain connects TRBV20-1 to TRBJ1-3, with 10 bases identical to TRBD1. The ends lost 3 bases at V and 2 bases at J; junction bases unmatched: 7. CDR3 length equals 16 residues. Germline CDR1 DFQATT, CDR2 SNEGSKA (reference sequence). CDR3 loop: CSASRGQGRTGNTIYF. DNA for the CDR3: TGCAGTGCTAGTCGGGGACAGGGGAGGACTGGAAACACCATATATTTT.

J is TRBJ2-5 and V is TRBV6-2 or TRBV6-3; unclear D gene. CDR1 is MNHEY, CDR2 SVGEGT, per germline. This CDR3 is built from 13 residues. V was shortened by 6 bases and J by 2 bases, with 10 bases between the two germline ends. The CDR3 loop reads CASRPGSQETQYF. CDR3 DNA sequence: TGTGCCAGCAGGCCCGGGTCACAAGAGACCCAGTACTTC.

The chain recombines TRBV7-8 with TRBJ1-2, with D perhaps matching TRBD1 (5 bases). This CDR3 has 15 residues. V lost 3 bases, J lost 2 bases, and 13 bases lay in between. Germline V CDR1 and CDR2: SGHVS, FQNEAQ. CDR3 in amino acids: CASSLGGGANYGYTF. For the CDR3, the DNA is TGTGCCAGCAGCTTGGGGGGTGGGGCAAACTATGGCTACACCTTC.

V usage is TRBV2 and J usage is TRBJ2-7; 7 nucleotides align to TRBD1. CDR1 SNHLY and CDR2 FYNNEI come from the germline V gene. The CDR3 is 12 amino acids. V was clipped by 8 bases and J by 2 bases; unmatched bases: 3. The DNA of the CDR3 is TGTGCCAGCGGGACAGTCCCCTACGAGCAGTACTTC. This translates into CASGTVPYEQYF. The entire variable domain, with the rest obtained from reference TRBV2 and TRBJ2-7, is as follows: EPEVTQTPSHQVTQMGQEVILRCVPISNHLYFYWYRQILGQKVEFLVSFYNNEISEKSEIFDDQFSVERPDGSNFTLKIRSTKLEDSAMYFCASGTVPYEQYFGPGTRLTVT.

V and J are TRBV7-9 and TRBJ2-2, with no clear D. CDR1 and CDR2 (germline): SEHNR, FQNEAQ (reference sequence). The length of the CDR3 is 15 residues. Trimming took 2 bases from V and 5 from J, leaving 12 bases between them. CDR3 in amino acids: CASSLWIGSTGELFF. Written as DNA, the CDR3 is TGTGCCAGCAGCTTATGGATTGGATCGACCGGGGAGCTGTTTTTT. Together with reference TRBV7-9 and TRBJ2-2, the CDR3 gives the full variable domain: DTGVSQNPRHKITKRGQNVTFRCDPISEHNRLYWYRQTLGQGPEFLTYFQNEAQLEKSRLLSDRFSAERPKGSFSTLEIQRTEQGDSAMYLCASSLWIGSTGELFFGEGSRLTVL.

This sequence joins TRBV10-3 and TRBJ1-1, with D unresolved. CDR3 length: 13 residues. Trimming took 0 bases from V and 11 from J, leaving 13 bases between them. The germline CDR1 and CDR2 sequences are ENHRY and SYGVKD. The CDR3 reads CAISESGRPQAFF. CDR3 bases: TGTGCCATCAGTGAGTCCGGCCGGCCCCAGGCTTTCTTT.

The chain employs TRBV7-6 and TRBJ2-5; D not resolved. The V and J ends lost 5 bases and 5 bases respectively, with 18 bases between them. This CDR3 comprises 15 residues. CDR1 and CDR2 (germline): SGHVS, FNYEAQ. The CDR3 DNA is TGTGCCAGCAGCAAAAATTCTGGCCTTCCCGAGACCCAGTACTTC. Its translation is CASSKNSGLPETQYF.

The J gene is TRBJ1-4, the V gene TRBV6-2 or TRBV6-3, with no clear D. This CDR3 region has 17 residues. From germline, CDR1 is MNHEY and CDR2 SVGEGT. Between the trimmed V and J ends, which lost 6 bases and 0 bases, there was a span of 17 bases. For the CDR3, the DNA is TGTGCCAGCAGATCCCCAGGAGGTCGAGCAACTAATGAAAAACTGTTTTTT. Translating it yields CASRSPGGRATNEKLFF.

The table lists this clonotype with a few counts. This chain joins TRBV5-1 and TRBJ1-2, with D hard to call. Trimming pared 1 base from V and 6 bases from J, leaving 13 bases between. From germline, CDR1 is SGHRS and CDR2 YFSETQ. This CDR3 is built from 14 residues. CDR3 protein: CASSLYGSLDGYTF. CDR3 DNA sequence: TGCGCCAGCAGCTTGTATGGATCCCTGGATGGCTACACCTTC.

This clonotype was seen a single time. DNA of the CDR3: TGTGCCAGCAGCCCCCGGGACAGGGGGACAGATACGCAGTATTTT. It yields the protein CASSPRDRGTDTQYF. The gene calls are TRBV14 and TRBJ2-3; 11 positions agree with TRBD1. J was trimmed by 3 bases and V by 4 bases; bases with no gene match: 3. Germline CDR1 SGHDN, CDR2 FVKESK. This CDR3 is built from 15 residues.

This clonotype was detected only a few times. The rearrangement joins TRBV2 to TRBJ1-1; D gene ambiguous. This CDR3 comprises 14 residues. With 7 bases removed from V and 2 bases from J, the gap between germline ends came to 14 bases. The germline gives CDR1 SNHLY, CDR2 FYNNEI. The DNA for the CDR3 is TGTGCCAGCATAGTCGGCGCAGGTAACACTGAAGCTTTCTTT. Protein product: CASIVGAGNTEAFF. The full variable domain, rest sourced from reference TRBV2 and TRBJ1-1, is EPEVTQTPSHQVTQMGQEVILRCVPISNHLYFYWYRQILGQKVEFLVSFYNNEISEKSEIFDDQFSVERPDGSNFTLKIRSTKLEDSAMYFCASIVGAGNTEAFFGQGTRLTVV.

This chain joins TRBV10-1 and TRBJ1-5; D is unclear. This CDR3 contains 13 residues. V lost 2 bases and J lost 3, with 5 bases in between. Per the germline V gene, CDR1 is WNHNN and CDR2 is SYGVQD (reference sequence). This chain's CDR3 is CASSENLNQPQHF. The CDR3 nucleotides read TGCGCCAGCAGTGAGAATCTCAATCAGCCCCAGCATTTT.

The rearrangement uses TRBV11-2 and TRBJ1-1; D is unclear. The CDR3 is made up of 16 amino acids. V was trimmed by 4 bases and J by 1 base, leaving 16 bases between them. The germline V gene has CDR1 SGHAT and CDR2 FQNNGV. The DNA for the CDR3 is TGTGCCAGCAGCTCGAGGCAGCGACTGGCGAACACTGAAGCTTTCTTT. Translated: CASSSRQRLANTEAFF.

The genes are TRBV27 and TRBJ1-2; D is ambiguous. V was pared by 5 bases and J by 4 bases, with 14 bases between. Germline V gene lookup returns CDR1 MNHEY and CDR2 SMNVEV (reference sequence). The CDR3 has 14 amino acids. The DNA for the CDR3 is TGTGCCAGCAGTCCTTCTAGAGCTGGCTATGGCTACACCTTC. This gives the protein CASSPSRAGYGYTF.